This T cell receptor beta chain came from a study of blood T cell repertoires in COVID-19. The overall study: PBMCs, B-cell-depleted T cells, or T cells were the source of the cDNA or gDNA that made up the material.

This CDR3 is built from 13 residues. CDR1 is LGHNA, CDR2 YSLEER, per germline. Trimming cost V 0 bases and J 3 bases, with 5 bases left between them. Using immunoSEQ multiplex PCR, the repertoire was profiled, and TCRdb retains in-frame clones only, with some absent. The sample lists approximately 19,000 clones, just over 85% occurring once. Sequencing was performed on peripheral blood. This sequence was found in a human donor with active COVID-19. The donor label of this sample is uncertain. V is TRBV4-3 and J is TRBJ2-5; D remains unclear. The CDR3 sequence: CASSQDLEETQYF. The CDR3 DNA sequence: TGCGCCAGCAGCCAAGATTTAGAAGAGACCCAGTACTTC.